Included here is one TCR beta chain sequence, with context. The sample holds one count of this clone. Its antigen is currently not known. No clone much larger than this one lies a single base away; base qualities are absent. The CDR3 measures 15 amino acids from cysteine to phenylalanine. Left in the record is the CDR3 DNA by itself, 45 bases read in frame from the first base. The record originates from a study of shared T cell receptors in the human thymus (dated by TCRdb to 2020 to 2022). Notes on the research overall: The study examined how self-reactive, shared T-cell receptor alpha chains are generated in the human thymus.

To prepare the library, the immunoSEQ multiplex PCR assay was applied. In its TCRdb copy, this immuneACCESS table keeps in-frame sequences only and misses some clones. Where compared with another copy, unresolved V genes explain less than half of these, and the others have no known cause. The sample records hundreds of thousands of clones, around 87% of which are singletons. The ten largest clones capture more than 0.009% of the sample. The same specimen was also included in a second study, on human thymus T cells. The second study, in turn, reports: The donors were immunologically healthy infants in Finland who had open corrective cardiac surgery for congenital heart defects. Thymus tissue was obtained as surgical resects removed during corrective cardiac surgery. V and J gene segment usage appeared biased in both thymic and peripheral blood repertoires. According to the related research, thymic TCR repertoires were highly overlapping among unrelated individuals. The study described the TCR alpha and beta repertoires in fewer than 10 infant thymus samples and a handful of matching peripheral blood samples. The infant donors were about 6 to 244 days old, and the cohort included more than five males and two females. Thymocytes were released mechanically from tissue and stored at -70 °C as pellets of about 9-32 million cells. A QIAsymphony instrument was used to extract genomic DNA from the frozen cell pellets. The immunoSEQ multiplex PCR assay was used to amplify the TCRB and TCRAD loci from a standardized amount of quality-controlled genomic DNA. The amplicons spanned the V(D)J region and were long enough to cover the CDR3 and allow V and J genes to be identified. Amplicon sequencing was performed on an Illumina platform through the commercial immunoSEQ service. Primer bias and sequencing errors were corrected using previously described methods, and TCRAD and TCRB definitions followed the IMGT database. Repertoires were analysed with immunoSEQ Analyzer 3.0 and VDJTools, covering basic statistics, V/J segment usage, diversity estimates, rarefaction and pairwise overlap. Chao1, ChaoE, Efron-Thisted, Shannon and inverse Simpson indices were used to estimate diversity, which was also estimated on datasets down-sampled to the smallest sample. For repertoire overlap, CDR3 nucleotide sequence, V gene and J gene had to match strictly, and clustering was done by Jaccard-based multidimensional scaling. Thymus samples yielded on average around 800,000 unique TCRB clonotypes, compared with 80,000 to 85,000 from blood samples.

Material: thymocytes. This clonotype was obtained from a boy less than two years old with a congenital heart defect. Donor details come from another sample of the same person, matched by shared clones. Recombination joined TRBV21-1 with TRBJ1-5; the listed D gene, TRBD1, was not tested against the DNA. TRBV21-1 is a pseudogene. CDR3 sequence: CASSNRDSPNQPQHF. The bases are TGTGCCAGCAGCAACCGGGACAGCCCTAATCAGCCCCAGCATTTT.